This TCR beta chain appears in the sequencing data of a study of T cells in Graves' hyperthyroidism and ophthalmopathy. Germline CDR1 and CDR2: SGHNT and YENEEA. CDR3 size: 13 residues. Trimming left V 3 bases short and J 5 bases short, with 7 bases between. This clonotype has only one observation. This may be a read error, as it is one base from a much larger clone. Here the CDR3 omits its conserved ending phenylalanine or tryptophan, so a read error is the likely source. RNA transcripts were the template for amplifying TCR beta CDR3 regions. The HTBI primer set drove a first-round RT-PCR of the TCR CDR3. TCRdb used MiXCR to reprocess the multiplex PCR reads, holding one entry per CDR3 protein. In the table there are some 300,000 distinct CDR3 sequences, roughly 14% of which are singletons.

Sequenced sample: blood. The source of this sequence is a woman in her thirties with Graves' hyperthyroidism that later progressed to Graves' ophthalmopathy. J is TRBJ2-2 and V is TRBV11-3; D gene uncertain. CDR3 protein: CASSLGTTGELFL. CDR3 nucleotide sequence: TGTGCCAGCAGCTTGGGTACAACCGGGGAGCTGTTTCTT.